A selection of T cell receptor beta chains follows, all from one sample in a study of cytomegalovirus exposure and HLA in healthy donors. Only in-frame clones appear in the TCRdb table, and some are missing; sequencing was by immunoSEQ multiplex PCR. The sample holds about 190,000 clones; around 77% are singletons and the top ten take 1.6%. Sequenced sample: PBMCs. The receptors here all came from a young woman in good health and CMV-seronegative. Both conserved end residues are part of each CDR3. Fields, in order: clone size, D gene, V gene, J gene, CDR3 protein, CDR3 DNA. D genes are given only for firm matches. The size field is filled for only some rows; it gives once, few, many or a size class.

abundance: .
d_gene: .
v_gene: TRBV6-5
j_gene: TRBJ2-7
CDR3aa: CASSYGSISGYEQYF
CDR3nt: TGTGCCAGCAGTTACGGATCGATTAGCGGCTACGAGCAGTACTTC

abundance: .
d_gene: TRBD1
v_gene: TRBV29-1
j_gene: TRBJ2-7
CDR3aa: CSVGDRGYEQYF
CDR3nt: TGCAGCGTTGGGGACAGGGGTTACGAGCAGTACTTC

abundance: .
d_gene: .
v_gene: TRBV27
j_gene: TRBJ2-3
CDR3aa: CASSVRQPPHTDTQYF
CDR3nt: TGTGCCAGCAGCGTTCGACAGCCTCCTCACACAGATACGCAGTATTTT

abundance: .
d_gene: .
v_gene: TRBV19
j_gene: TRBJ2-7
CDR3aa: CASSPDPGTGSYEQYF
CDR3nt: TGTGCCAGTAGTCCGGACCCCGGCACAGGGAGCTACGAGCAGTACTTC

abundance: once
d_gene: TRBD2
v_gene: TRBV9
j_gene: TRBJ2-5
CDR3aa: CASSVGGGPRAETQYF
CDR3nt: TGTGCCAGCAGCGTAGGCGGGGGGCCGAGAGCGGAGACCCAGTACTTC

abundance: .
d_gene: TRBD2
v_gene: TRBV11-1
j_gene: TRBJ2-2
CDR3aa: CASSLRGLAGVRETGELFF
CDR3nt: TGTGCCAGCAGCTTAAGGGGACTAGCGGGAGTACGTGAAACCGGGGAGCTGTTTTTT

abundance: .
d_gene: TRBD1
v_gene: TRBV28
j_gene: TRBJ1-6
CDR3aa: CATSPGQSHSPLHF
CDR3nt: TGTGCCACTTCGCCGGGACAGAGTCATTCACCCCTCCACTTT

abundance: .
d_gene: TRBD2
v_gene: TRBV7-9
j_gene: TRBJ2-5
CDR3aa: CASSTSLAGREETQYF
CDR3nt: TGTGCCAGCAGCACCAGCCTAGCGGGAAGGGAAGAGACCCAGTACTTC

abundance: .
d_gene: .
v_gene: TRBV11-3
j_gene: TRBJ1-1
CDR3aa: CASSLGVNTEAFF
CDR3nt: TGTGCCAGCAGCTTAGGAGTGAACACTGAAGCTTTCTTT

abundance: few
d_gene: TRBD2
v_gene: TRBV9
j_gene: TRBJ2-2
CDR3aa: CASSASGGNTGELFF
CDR3nt: TGTGCCAGCAGCGCTAGCGGGGGGAACACCGGGGAGCTGTTTTTT

abundance: .
d_gene: .
v_gene: TRBV4-1
j_gene: TRBJ2-2
CDR3aa: CASSQDLAGELFF
CDR3nt: TGCGCCAGCAGCCAAGATCTCGCCGGGGAGCTGTTTTTT

abundance: .
d_gene: .
v_gene: TRBV5-6
j_gene: TRBJ2-7
CDR3aa: CASSLDRVISYEQYF
CDR3nt: TGTGCCAGCAGCTTGGACAGGGTAATCTCCTACGAGCAGTACTTC

abundance: .
d_gene: TRBD2
v_gene: TRBV11-2
j_gene: TRBJ2-7
CDR3aa: CASSLSGESSYEQYF
CDR3nt: TGTGCCAGCAGCCTGAGCGGGGAGAGCTCCTACGAGCAGTACTTC

abundance: .
d_gene: .
v_gene: TRBV11-2
j_gene: TRBJ2-1
CDR3aa: CASSLVMERVEFF
CDR3nt: TGTGCCAGCAGCTTAGTGATGGAGCGGGTGGAGTTCTTC

abundance: .
d_gene: .
v_gene: TRBV2
j_gene: TRBJ1-2
CDR3aa: CASSEALIVVYYGYTF
CDR3nt: TGTGCCAGCAGTGAAGCGCTAATCGTGGTATACTATGGCTACACCTTC

abundance: .
d_gene: TRBD1
v_gene: TRBV28
j_gene: TRBJ1-1
CDR3aa: CASSPHRGAGTEAFF
CDR3nt: TGTGCCAGCAGCCCCCACAGGGGCGCGGGGACTGAAGCTTTCTTT

abundance: few
d_gene: .
v_gene: TRBV28
j_gene: TRBJ1-5
CDR3aa: CASSFEGRPDQPQHF
CDR3nt: TGTGCCAGCAGTTTCGAGGGCCGGCCAGATCAGCCCCAGCATTTT

abundance: few
d_gene: .
v_gene: TRBV19
j_gene: TRBJ2-1
CDR3aa: CASKVGGGSYNEQFF
CDR3nt: TGTGCCAGTAAAGTAGGGGGGGGCTCCTACAATGAGCAGTTCTTC

abundance: once
d_gene: TRBD1
v_gene: TRBV2
j_gene: TRBJ1-5
CDR3aa: CASRGTGGNQPQHF
CDR3nt: TGTGCCAGCAGGGGGACAGGGGGAAATCAGCCCCAGCACTTT

abundance: .
d_gene: .
v_gene: TRBV29-1
j_gene: TRBJ2-4
CDR3aa: CSVEEGAVNIQYF
CDR3nt: TGCAGCGTTGAAGAGGGGGCCGTAAACATTCAGTACTTC

abundance: few
d_gene: TRBD2
v_gene: TRBV7-3
j_gene: TRBJ2-1
CDR3aa: CASSLLAGGNEQFF
CDR3nt: TGTGCCAGCAGCTTACTAGCGGGAGGCAATGAGCAGTTCTTC

abundance: .
d_gene: .
v_gene: TRBV6-5
j_gene: TRBJ1-5
CDR3aa: CASRWTEDQPQHF
CDR3nt: TGTGCCAGCAGATGGACAGAAGATCAGCCCCAGCATTTT

abundance: .
d_gene: TRBD1
v_gene: TRBV28
j_gene: TRBJ1-1
CDR3aa: CASRPDRENLNTEAFF
CDR3nt: TGTGCCAGCAGACCCGACAGGGAGAACCTGAACACTGAAGCTTTCTTT

abundance: .
d_gene: TRBD1
v_gene: TRBV29-1
j_gene: TRBJ1-5
CDR3aa: CSVVTGDNQPQHF
CDR3nt: TGCAGCGTAGTGACAGGGGACAATCAGCCCCAGCATTTT

abundance: .
d_gene: TRBD1
v_gene: TRBV9
j_gene: TRBJ2-1
CDR3aa: CASSVDRTGVSYNEQFF
CDR3nt: TGTGCCAGCAGCGTAGACCGGACAGGAGTCTCCTACAATGAGCAGTTCTTC

abundance: .
d_gene: .
v_gene: TRBV5-1
j_gene: TRBJ1-5
CDR3aa: CASSRVSGGGEPQHF
CDR3nt: TGCGCCAGCAGCCGGGTCTCGGGGGGAGGGGAGCCCCAGCATTTT

abundance: .
d_gene: .
v_gene: TRBV13
j_gene: TRBJ1-4
CDR3aa: CASSGATGLANEKLFF
CDR3nt: TGTGCCAGCAGCGGAGCAACAGGGCTAGCTAATGAAAAACTGTTTTTT